The sequence of this TCR beta chain was determined in a study of T cell responses to AZD1222 COVID-19 vaccine. Note on this clone: The antigen remains undetermined.

Findings and caveats of the study: Reports say nearly half of spike-specific TCRs go after unmutated variant regions. Spike-specific TCR depth and breadth grew after two AZD1222 doses.

The method was immunoSEQ multiplex PCR; TCRdb's version includes in-frame clones alone and lacks a portion of them. The sample shows 100,000 or so clones, 88% of them seen only once. Germline assignment: CDR1 SGHRS and CDR2 YFSETQ. This CDR3 has 15 residues. The V and J ends lost 0 bases and 7 bases respectively, with 11 bases between them. The genes are TRBV5-1 and TRBJ1-6; D perhaps matches TRBD1 (6 bases). Specimen: peripheral blood, collected on day 0 of AZD1222 vaccination. The clonotype comes from an adult in good health. The CDR3 spells CASSLVEGGNSPLHF. The DNA of the CDR3 is TGCGCCAGCAGCTTGGTGGAGGGGGGCAATTCACCCCTCCACTTT.